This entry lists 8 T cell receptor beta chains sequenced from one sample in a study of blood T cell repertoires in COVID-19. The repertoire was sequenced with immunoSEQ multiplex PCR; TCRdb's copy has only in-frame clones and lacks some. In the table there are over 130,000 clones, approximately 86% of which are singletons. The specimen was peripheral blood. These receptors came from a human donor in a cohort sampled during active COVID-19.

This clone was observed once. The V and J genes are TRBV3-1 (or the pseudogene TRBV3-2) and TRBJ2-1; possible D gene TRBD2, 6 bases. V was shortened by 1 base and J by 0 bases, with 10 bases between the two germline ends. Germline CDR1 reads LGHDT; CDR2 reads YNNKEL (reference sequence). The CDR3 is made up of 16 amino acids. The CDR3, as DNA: TGTGCCAGCAGCCAAGGGACCGGGAGCTCCTACAATGAGCAGTTCTTC. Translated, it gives CASSQGTGSSYNEQFF.

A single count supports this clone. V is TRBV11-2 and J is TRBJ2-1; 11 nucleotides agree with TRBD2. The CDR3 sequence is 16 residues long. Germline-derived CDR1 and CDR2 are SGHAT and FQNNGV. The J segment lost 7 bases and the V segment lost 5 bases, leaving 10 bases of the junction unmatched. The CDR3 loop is CASSGLTSGTGNEQFF. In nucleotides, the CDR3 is TGTGCCAGCAGCGGCCTGACTAGCGGGACGGGGAATGAGCAGTTCTTC. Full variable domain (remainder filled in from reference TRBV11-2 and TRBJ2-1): EAGVAQSPRYKIIEKRQSVAFWCNPISGHATLYWYQQILGQGPKLLIQFQNNGVVDDSQLPKDRFSAERLKGVDSTLKIQPAKLEDSAVYLCASSGLTSGTGNEQFFGPGTRLTVL.

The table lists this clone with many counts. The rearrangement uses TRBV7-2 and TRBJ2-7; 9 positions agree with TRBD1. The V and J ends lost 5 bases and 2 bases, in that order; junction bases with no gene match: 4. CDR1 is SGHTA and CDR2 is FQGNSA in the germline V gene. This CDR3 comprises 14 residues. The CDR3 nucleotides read TGTGCCAGCAGCACAAACAGGGGGCCCTACGAGCAGTACTTC. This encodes CASSTNRGPYEQYF.

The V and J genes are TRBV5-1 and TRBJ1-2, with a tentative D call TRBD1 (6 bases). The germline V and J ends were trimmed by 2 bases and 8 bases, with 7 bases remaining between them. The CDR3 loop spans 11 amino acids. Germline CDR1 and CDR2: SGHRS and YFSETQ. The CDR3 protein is CASSFQGGYTF. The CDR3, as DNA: TGCGCCAGCAGCTTCCAGGGGGGCTACACCTTC.

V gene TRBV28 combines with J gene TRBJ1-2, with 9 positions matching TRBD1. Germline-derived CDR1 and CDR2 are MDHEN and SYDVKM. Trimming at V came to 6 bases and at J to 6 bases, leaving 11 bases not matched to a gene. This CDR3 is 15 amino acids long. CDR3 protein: CASRQWDRDLDGYTF. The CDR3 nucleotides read TGTGCCAGCAGGCAATGGGACAGGGACCTCGATGGCTACACCTTC.

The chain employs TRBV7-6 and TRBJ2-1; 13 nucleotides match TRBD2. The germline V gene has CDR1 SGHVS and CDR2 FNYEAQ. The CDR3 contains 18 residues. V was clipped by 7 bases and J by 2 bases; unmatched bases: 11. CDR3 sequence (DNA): TGTGCCAGCAAACGACTAGCGGGGGGCAGGGACCCCTACAATGAGCAGTTCTTC. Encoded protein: CASKRLAGGRDPYNEQFF.

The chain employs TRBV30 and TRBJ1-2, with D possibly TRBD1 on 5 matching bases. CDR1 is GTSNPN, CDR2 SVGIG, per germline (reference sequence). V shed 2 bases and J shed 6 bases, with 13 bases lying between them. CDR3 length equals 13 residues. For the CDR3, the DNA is TGTGCCTGGAGTAGAGGTTGGGGGGATGGCTACACCTTC. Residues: CAWSRGWGDGYTF.

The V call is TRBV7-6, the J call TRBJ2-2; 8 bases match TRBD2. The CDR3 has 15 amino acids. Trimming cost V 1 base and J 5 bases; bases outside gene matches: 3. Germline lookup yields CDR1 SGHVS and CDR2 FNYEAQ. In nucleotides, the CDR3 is TGTGCCAGCAGCTTAGAGCGGGAGAGGACCGGGGAGCTGTTTTTT. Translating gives CASSLERERTGELFF.